One sample yielded the 12 T cell receptor beta chains listed below, sequenced in a study of blood T cell repertoires in COVID-19. Sequenced by immunoSEQ multiplex PCR; TCRdb stores in-frame clones only, minus some. The repertoire has approximately 150,000 clones, 80% of them found once; the top ten carry 3.5% to 4%. Material for sequencing was peripheral blood. These TCRs come from a man aged 70-80 years who had recovered from COVID-19.

The chain couples TRBV30 to TRBJ2-5, with TRBD1 identical over 7 bases. Per the germline V gene, CDR1 is GTSNPN and CDR2 is SVGIG (reference sequence). Germline trimming cut 0 bases from V and 5 bases from J; bases unmatched to any gene: 12. This CDR3 has 16 amino acids. The CDR3 spells CAWSVLGGGSRETQYF. The CDR3 nucleotides are TGTGCCTGGAGTGTACTAGGGGGCGGGTCGCGGGAGACCCAGTACTTC.

The CDR3 here is CASRKVGAVGGGKNIQYF. CDR3 nucleotides: TGTGCCAGCAGAAAAGTAGGCGCGGTCGGGGGTGGCAAAAACATTCAGTACTTC. V gene TRBV11-2 combines with J gene TRBJ2-4; tentatively, D is TRBD2 (6 bases). Germline V gene data show CDR1 as SGHAT and CDR2 as FQNNGV. The length of the CDR3 is 18 residues. The V end was cut by 6 bases, the J end by 3 bases, with 24 bases between.

V gene TRBV10-3 combines with J gene TRBJ1-2; 7 nucleotides line up with TRBD1. V lost 4 bases to trimming and J lost 7 bases; unmatched junction nucleotides: 0. The CDR3 has 11 amino acids. Looked up from germline, CDR1 is ENHRY and CDR2 is SYGVKD. For the CDR3, the DNA is TGTGCCATCAGTGGACAGGGTGGCTACACCTTC. This sequence encodes CAISGQGGYTF.

The rearrangement uses TRBV30 and TRBJ2-5; TRBD2 might be the D (7 bases). CDR1 GTSNPN and CDR2 SVGIG come from the germline V gene (reference sequence). CDR3 length equals 15 residues. Trimming left V 0 bases short and J 7 bases short, with 18 bases between. Written as DNA, the CDR3 is TGTGCCTGGAGTGTTAAGGCGGGGGCCGGAGGGACCCAGTACTTC. The encoded protein is CAWSVKAGAGGTQYF.

This chain joins TRBV11-2 and TRBJ2-7; unclear D gene. CDR3 size: 14 residues. Germline CDR1 reads SGHAT; CDR2 reads FQNNGV. V lost 5 bases and J 0 bases, leaving 11 bases between the germline ends. The CDR3 region has the DNA TGTGCCAGCAGCCTACGACTCTTCTCCTACGAGCAGTACTTC. It translates to CASSLRLFSYEQYF. Looking up the rest from reference TRBV11-2 and TRBJ2-7 gives the full variable domain: EAGVAQSPRYKIIEKRQSVAFWCNPISGHATLYWYQQILGQGPKLLIQFQNNGVVDDSQLPKDRFSAERLKGVDSTLKIQPAKLEDSAVYLCASSLRLFSYEQYFGPGTRLTVT.

The genes are TRBV2 and TRBJ2-2; no firm D call. V dropped 6 bases and J dropped 5 bases, with 7 bases sitting between them. This CDR3 is 12 amino acids long. The germline V gene encodes CDR1 SNHLY and CDR2 FYNNEI. The CDR3 bases are TGTGCCAGCAGACCCGAGACCGGGGAGCTGTTTTTT. Its protein is CASRPETGELFF.

The J gene is TRBJ2-4, the V gene TRBV5-4, with TRBD2 matching 7 bases. This CDR3 spans 15 amino acids. Trimming removed 4 bases from V and 12 bases from J; junction bases left unmatched: 16. Germline CDR1 and CDR2: SGHNT and YYREEE (reference sequence). CDR3 loop: CASSLGGDGARAQYF. CDR3 sequence (DNA): TGTGCCAGCAGCCTTGGGGGGGACGGGGCCAGGGCTCAGTACTTC.

This sequence joins TRBV30 and TRBJ2-1, with TRBD2 matching 7 bases. CDR1 and CDR2 from the germline V gene are GTSNPN and SVGIG (reference sequence). CDR3 length: 13 residues. The junction had 3 bases not matched to a gene; V was cut back by 4 bases and J by 3 bases. The CDR3 reads CAWNRDYYNEQFF. As DNA, the CDR3 is TGTGCCTGGAACCGGGACTACTACAATGAGCAGTTCTTC.

For this clone: Germline is not matched at one junction end, which may reflect a read error. The chain links TRBV24-1 to TRBJ2-3, with 8 bases lining up with TRBD2. Germline values: CDR1 KGHDR, CDR2 SFDVKD. The CDR3 contains 19 residues. The CDR3 here is CAISDLLADKRYITDTQYF. CDR3 DNA sequence: TGTGCCATCAGTGATCTACTAGCGGACAAACGCTACATCACAGATACGCAGTATTTT.

The chain couples TRBV19 to TRBJ2-7; perhaps TRBD1 as D (6 bases). Germline loops: CDR1 LNHDA, CDR2 SQIVND (reference sequence). Deletions cut 1 base from V and 2 bases from J, with 9 bases between. This CDR3 spans 14 amino acids. CDR3 DNA: TGTGCCAGTAGTATAGGACAGGCAACCTACGAGCAGTACTTC. Protein: CASSIGQATYEQYF. The complete variable domain, with remaining parts taken from reference TRBV19 and TRBJ2-7, reads DGGITQSPKYLFRKEGQNVTLSCEQNLNHDAMYWYRQDPGQGLRLIYYSQIVNDFQKGDIAEGYSVSREKKESFPLTVTSAQKNPTAFYLCASSIGQATYEQYFGPGTRLTVT.

The CDR3 protein is CASSSLSGRALYNEQFF. CDR3 bases: TGTGCCAGCAGCTCCCTTAGCGGGAGGGCTCTATACAATGAGCAGTTCTTC. The rearrangement joins TRBV5-5 to TRBJ2-1; 11 bases fit TRBD2. The trim removed 3 bases at V and 4 bases at J, leaving 9 bases unmatched. The CDR3 is 17 amino acids. Germline CDR1 reads SGHKS; CDR2 reads YYEKEE (reference sequence).

The rearrangement joins TRBV11-3 to TRBJ2-1; 8 nucleotides agree with TRBD2. Germline V lookup: CDR1 SGHNT, CDR2 YENEEA. This CDR3 spans 14 amino acids. The V segment lost 5 bases and the J segment 3 bases; nucleotides outside the gene matches: 3. The CDR3 DNA reads as TGTGCCAGCAGCCGGGGACTAGGCTACAATGAGCAGTTCTTC. Protein: CASSRGLGYNEQFF.